One sample yielded the 26 T cell receptor beta chains listed below, sequenced in a study of T-cell reconstitution after alpha-beta-depleted transplantation in children. TCRbeta library construction was performed incorporating unique molecular identifiers. One entry per CDR3 protein results from TCRdb running MiXCR on the PCR reads. The sample shows roughly 100,000 distinct CDR3 sequences, 6% to 9% of them seen only once. The specimen comprised PBMCs, sampled before TCRalphabeta/CD19-depleted stem cell transplant. The receptor source for this set is a boy aged 2-9 years with acute lymphoblastic leukemia, due to receive a stem cell transplant.

This clonotype was recorded a few times. The CDR3 protein is CASSEMAGPDTQYF. CDR3 coding DNA: TGTGCCAGCAGTGAGATGGCGGGACCAGATACGCAGTATTTT. The chain couples TRBV6-4 to TRBJ2-3; possibly TRBD2 for D (6 bases). CDR1 and CDR2 from the germline V gene are MRHNA and SNTAGT. With 3 bases removed from V and 4 bases from J, the gap between germline ends came to 11 bases. The CDR3 covers 14 residues.

Remarks on this clonotype: An end of the junction does not agree with germline; a read error may underlie this. This rearrangement joins TRBV14 to TRBJ2-7, with 9 bases lining up with TRBD1. Germline V gives CDR1 SGHDN, CDR2 FVKESK. The CDR3 has 14 residues. The CDR3 region has the DNA TGTGCCAGCAGCAACCCGGGACAGGGAAACGAGCTGTACTTC. Amino acid sequence: CASSNPGQGNELYF.

This clonotype was seen ten or more times. The chain has TRBV6-1 and TRBJ1-6, with 10 bases aligning to TRBD1. V lost 1 base to trimming and J lost 9 bases; unmatched junction nucleotides: 0. The germline V gene has CDR1 MNHNS and CDR2 SASEGT. The CDR3 has 14 residues. The chain's CDR3 is CASSEGQGASPLHF. The DNA of the CDR3 is TGTGCCAGCAGTGAAGGACAGGGGGCTTCACCCCTCCACTTT.

This clonotype was observed a few times. The gene calls are TRBV7-8 and TRBJ1-1; D is unclear. The length of the CDR3 is 14 residues. Germline CDR1 is SGHVS and CDR2 is FQNEAQ. V gave up 5 bases and J gave up 0 bases, with 10 bases separating them. CDR3: CASSAVVLNTEAFF. CDR3 DNA sequence: TGTGCCAGCAGCGCGGTAGTACTGAACACTGAAGCTTTCTTT. Using reference TRBV7-8 and TRBJ1-1 for the parts outside the CDR3, the full variable domain is GAGVSQSPRYKVAKRGQDVALRCDPISGHVSLFWYQQALGQGPEFLTYFQNEAQLDKSGLPSDRFFAERPEGSVSTLKIQRTQQEDSAVYLCASSAVVLNTEAFFGQGTRLTVV.

The rearrangement links TRBV5-1 to TRBJ1-1; 7 positions match TRBD1. The CDR3 is made up of 14 amino acids. Germline V gives CDR1 SGHRS, CDR2 YFSETQ. V trimming: 4 bases; J trimming: 5 bases; junction bases outside the gene matches: 8. CDR3: CASSPGQRETEAFF. DNA for the CDR3: TGCGCCAGCAGCCCGGGACAGCGCGAGACTGAAGCTTTCTTT.

CDR3 residues: CATSRDRGSGGAGETQYF. CDR3 DNA: TGTGCCACCAGCAGAGATCGGGGGTCGGGGGGGGCCGGAGAGACCCAGTACTTC. The V and J genes are TRBV15 and TRBJ2-5; 8 bases are shared with TRBD2. The CDR3 length is 18 residues. J lost 4 bases, V lost 0 bases, and 13 bases had no gene match. The germline gives CDR1 LNHNV, CDR2 YYDKDF (reference sequence). Based on the CDR3 plus reference TRBV15 and TRBJ2-5, the full variable domain is DAMVIQNPRYQVTQFGKPVTLSCSQTLNHNVMYWYQQKSSQAPKLLFHYYDKDFNNEADTPDNFQSRRPNTSFCFLDIRSPGLGDTAMYLCATSRDRGSGGAGETQYFGPGTRLLVL.

This clonotype is classed as medium-sized. The rearrangement links TRBV12-3 or TRBV12-4 to TRBJ2-1; 7 nucleotides align to TRBD1. CDR3 length equals 15 residues. The ends lost 6 bases at V and 4 bases at J; junction bases unmatched: 9. The CDR3 loop is CASREGQVPYNEQFF. DNA for the CDR3: TGTGCCAGCAGGGAAGGACAGGTGCCTTACAATGAGCAGTTCTTC.

The CDR3 region is CASSLARGKDGYTF. CDR3 nucleotide sequence: TGTGCCAGCAGTTTAGCGCGAGGGAAGGATGGCTACACCTTC. The chain employs TRBV12-3 or TRBV12-4 and TRBJ1-2; no clear D. The CDR3 sequence is 14 residues long. The V end lost 0 bases, the J end lost 6 bases, and 11 bases lay between the germline ends.

The chain couples TRBV6-1 to TRBJ2-1; TRBD2 matches at 7 bases. Germline V gene sequence: CDR1 MNHNS, CDR2 SASEGT. There are 14 residues in the CDR3. V shed 6 bases, J shed 5 bases, and the junction held 7 bases outside the gene matches. CDR3 nucleotides: TGTGCCAGCAGAAGTCTAGCGGCTGACAATGAGCAGTTCTTC. As protein: CASRSLAADNEQFF.

Only a few counts were recorded for this clonotype. The rearrangement links TRBV6-5 to TRBJ1-5; D is ambiguous. The CDR3 sequence is 14 residues long. In germline, CDR1 is MNHEY, CDR2 SVGAGI. Deletions cut 6 bases from V and 6 bases from J, with 15 bases between. CDR3 sequence reads: CASSPAPTGQPQHF. CDR3 nucleotide sequence: TGTGCCAGCAGCCCCGCGCCGACTGGTCAGCCCCAGCATTTT.

This clonotype appeared many times. V and J are TRBV7-8 and TRBJ2-3; 10 bases match TRBD1. This CDR3 is built from 16 residues. Germline CDR1 reads SGHVS; CDR2 reads FQNEAQ. V was pared by 6 bases and J by 4 bases, with 10 bases of the junction left unmatched. CDR3 nucleotide sequence: TGTGCCAGCAGGATAACCGGGACAGGGGTACCAGATACGCAGTATTTT. It yields the protein CASRITGTGVPDTQYF.

As to this clonotype: The conserved final phenylalanine or tryptophan is absent from the CDR3, which likely points to a read error. The CDR3 bases are TGTGCCAGCAGTGAAAGGGACGGCGGCAACCCCCTCCACATT. Translation gives CASSERDGGNPLHI. The J gene is TRBJ1-6, the V gene TRBV6-1, with D maybe TRBD1 (5 bases). The CDR3 loop spans 14 amino acids. Germline CDR1 and CDR2: MNHNS and SASEGT. V gave up 2 bases and J gave up 13 bases, with 15 bases separating them.

In its sample, this clonotype was seen many times. The rearrangement joins TRBV5-1 to TRBJ2-3; TRBD2 agrees at 7 bases. The germline CDR1 and CDR2 sequences are SGHRS and YFSETQ. V dropped 5 bases and J dropped 0; count of bases not matched to a gene: 6. This CDR3 contains 15 residues. The DNA for the CDR3 is TGCGCCAGCAGTTTTAGCGGGCTGAGCACAGATACGCAGTATTTT. Its protein product is CASSFSGLSTDTQYF.

This clonotype has ten or more counts. The V and J genes are TRBV27 and TRBJ2-3; 10 bases map to TRBD2. The CDR3 is made up of 16 amino acids. The germline V gene encodes CDR1 MNHEY and CDR2 SMNVEV (reference sequence). J lost 1 base, V lost 6 bases, and 7 bases had no gene match. Written as DNA, the CDR3 is TGTGCCAGCAGCTCGGGGCTAGCGGGGGGCACAGATACGCAGTATTTT. Residues: CASSSGLAGGTDTQYF.

This sequence joins TRBV3-1 and TRBJ2-5; 12 nucleotides align to TRBD2. From germline, CDR1 is LGHDT and CDR2 YNNKEL (reference sequence). This CDR3 contains 16 residues. V was clipped by 4 bases and J by 5 bases; unmatched bases: 8. The CDR3 sequence is CASSLGTSGYRETQYF. Written as DNA, the CDR3 is TGTGCCAGCAGCCTCGGGACTAGCGGGTACAGGGAGACCCAGTACTTC.

This clonotype was observed a few times. V is TRBV6-1 and J is TRBJ1-1, with TRBD1 as a possible D gene (5 bases). This CDR3 region has 15 residues. V was clipped by 6 bases and J by 1 base, with 15 bases between them. Germline lookup yields CDR1 MNHNS and CDR2 SASEGT. CDR3 region: CASSPSGGRNTEAFF. Written as DNA, the CDR3 is TGTGCCAGCAGCCCTTCGGGGGGTCGGAACACTGAAGCTTTCTTT.

A remark on this clonotype: A read error is possible here, since a much larger clone lies one base away. CDR3 bases: TGTGCCAGCAGTGCCAAGAACACTGAAGCTTTCTTT. Translated: CASSAKNTEAFF. This chain uses TRBV6-6 with TRBJ1-1; unclear D gene. This CDR3 contains 12 residues. Trimming shortened V by 5 bases and J by 1 base, and 5 bases separated the two germline ends. Germline CDR1 and CDR2: MNHNY and SVGAGI (reference sequence).

Only a few counts were recorded for this clonotype. The rearrangement joins TRBV10-3 to TRBJ1-4, with 7 positions matching TRBD1. CDR1 and CDR2 (germline): ENHRY, SYGVKD. V was clipped by 1 base and J by 5 bases; unmatched bases: 7. The length of the CDR3 is 16 residues. CDR3 in amino acids: CAISEFGTETNEKLFF. CDR3 nucleotides: TGTGCCATCAGTGAGTTTGGGACAGAAACGAATGAAAAACTGTTTTTT.

The chain combines TRBV18 with TRBJ1-4; D is unclear. Per germline, CDR1 KGHSH and CDR2 LQKENI. This CDR3 has 15 amino acids. Trimming shortened V by 0 bases and J by 5 bases, and 10 bases separated the two germline ends. This chain's CDR3 is CASSPPYDGNEKLFF. For the CDR3, the DNA is TGTGCCAGCTCACCACCCTATGACGGGAATGAAAAACTGTTTTTT.

This clonotype was seen many times. The V and J genes are TRBV5-1 and TRBJ1-2; 8 bases agree with TRBD1. CDR1 is SGHRS, CDR2 YFSETQ, per germline. This CDR3 is built from 14 residues. Trimming removed 4 bases from V and 5 bases from J; junction bases left unmatched: 7. CDR3 DNA sequence: TGCGCCAGCAGCCCCGGACAGGGTCGTTATGGCTACACCTTC. Translation: CASSPGQGRYGYTF.

This clonotype was counted at least ten times. The rearrangement uses TRBV4-2 and TRBJ2-7, with D hard to call. There are 16 residues in the CDR3. Germline CDR1 LGHNA, CDR2 YNFKEQ. V was shortened by 1 base and J by 1 base, with 14 bases between the two germline ends. Written as DNA, the CDR3 is TGTGCCAGCAGCCAAGCAGCTTACGACGGATCCTACGAGCAGTACTTC. Its translation: CASSQAAYDGSYEQYF.

The CDR3 nucleotides are TGTGCCAGCAGCTTAGGGGAGGGGTCGAACACTGAAGCTTTCTTT. Protein product: CASSLGEGSNTEAFF. This sequence joins TRBV7-6 and TRBJ1-1; possible D gene TRBD1, 5 bases. The V gene lost 1 base and the J gene lost 1 base, with 10 bases spanning the gap. The CDR3 sequence is 15 residues long. Germline V gives CDR1 SGHVS, CDR2 FNYEAQ.

This clonotype was seen many times. CDR3 loop: CASSLDRPQLEAFF. The CDR3 bases are TGCGCCAGCAGCTTGGACAGACCTCAGTTGGAAGCTTTCTTT. The chain combines TRBV5-1 with TRBJ1-1; D remains ambiguous. Between the trimmed V and J ends, which lost 0 bases and 8 bases, there was a span of 14 bases. Germline values: CDR1 SGHRS, CDR2 YFSETQ. The CDR3 has 14 amino acids.

This clonotype has at least ten counts. V gene TRBV5-5 combines with J gene TRBJ2-7, with D unresolved. Germline V gene data show CDR1 as SGHKS and CDR2 as YYEKEE (reference sequence). CDR3 length: 15 amino acids. Between the trimmed V and J ends, which lost 2 bases and 2 bases, there was a span of 14 bases. CDR3 sequence: CASSFRGVDPYEQYF. The CDR3 coding sequence is TGTGCCAGCAGCTTTCGTGGGGTAGACCCCTACGAGCAGTACTTC. The full variable domain, rest sourced from reference TRBV5-5 and TRBJ2-7, is DAGVTQSPTHLIKTRGQQVTLRCSPISGHKSVSWYQQVLGQGPQFIFQYYEKEERGRGNFPDRFSARQFPNYSSELNVNALLLGDSALYLCASSFRGVDPYEQYFGPGTRLTVT.

The chain recombines TRBV6-1 with TRBJ2-3; no definite D call. The CDR3 is made up of 14 amino acids. Germline V lookup: CDR1 MNHNS, CDR2 SASEGT. V gave up 6 bases and J gave up 2 bases, with 12 bases separating them. CDR3 sequence: CASSPLDATDTQYF. CDR3 DNA: TGTGCCAGCAGCCCCCTAGACGCCACAGATACGCAGTATTTT.

This clonotype was seen ten or more times. The chain links TRBV7-9 to TRBJ1-1; D may be TRBD1 (6 bases). Trimming shortened V by 2 bases and J by 3 bases, and 13 bases separated the two germline ends. Germline CDR1 and CDR2: SEHNR and FQNEAQ (reference sequence). CDR3 size: 15 residues. CDR3 bases: TGTGCCAGCAGCTTATACATTGGGGGCTACACTGAAGCTTTCTTT. This sequence encodes CASSLYIGGYTEAFF.